Below are 31 T cell receptor beta chains sequenced from a single sample in a study of T cell responses to AZD1222 COVID-19 vaccine. Sequencing used immunoSEQ multiplex PCR; TCRdb keeps in-frame clones, though not all of them. The repertoire has roughly 150,000 clones, around nine tenths of them found once; the top ten carry 1.5% to 2%. The sample consisted of peripheral blood, taken on day 0 of AZD1222 vaccination. The receptors stem from an adult in good health.

J is TRBJ2-1 and V is TRBV19, with 8 bases fitting TRBD2. This CDR3 region has 14 residues. V was pared by 5 bases and J by 5 bases, with 5 bases of the junction left unmatched. From germline, CDR1 is LNHDA and CDR2 SQIVND (reference sequence). The CDR3 sequence is CASSVGGLDNEQFF. CDR3 DNA sequence: TGTGCCAGTAGTGTGGGGGGACTAGACAATGAGCAGTTCTTC.

The V gene is TRBV6-5, the J gene TRBJ2-3; unclear D gene. Germline V gene sequence: CDR1 MNHEY, CDR2 SVGAGI. CDR3 length: 14 residues. Trimming cost V 2 bases and J 4 bases, with 10 bases left between them. DNA for the CDR3: TGTGCCAGCAGTTACATTGTTTCCGCAGATACGCAGTATTTT. This codes for CASSYIVSADTQYF.

The chain is built from TRBV9 and TRBJ2-3; D perhaps matches TRBD2 (7 bases). Trimming took 0 bases from V and 0 from J, leaving 14 bases between them. This CDR3 spans 17 amino acids. Per the germline V gene, CDR1 is SGDLS and CDR2 is YYNGEE. DNA for the CDR3: TGTGCCAGCAGCGTAGGGGCGGGGGCGACGAGCACAGATACGCAGTATTTT. It is translated as CASSVGAGATSTDTQYF.

The chain employs TRBV2 and TRBJ2-1; 8 bases are shared with TRBD1. This CDR3 is 17 amino acids long. CDR1 and CDR2 from the germline V gene are SNHLY and FYNNEI. After removal of 2 bases from V and 7 bases from J, the junction contained 13 bases not matched to a gene. CDR3: CASSESLQGASKNEQFF. The CDR3 DNA reads TGTGCCAGCAGTGAATCCCTCCAGGGGGCTTCGAAAAATGAGCAGTTCTTC. The full variable domain, rest sourced from reference TRBV2 and TRBJ2-1, is EPEVTQTPSHQVTQMGQEVILRCVPISNHLYFYWYRQILGQKVEFLVSFYNNEISEKSEIFDDQFSVERPDGSNFTLKIRSTKLEDSAMYFCASSESLQGASKNEQFFGPGTRLTVL.

This chain uses TRBV5-6 with TRBJ1-5; D is unclear. The CDR3 covers 15 residues. V lost 3 bases to trimming and J lost 7 bases, with 17 bases between them. Germline CDR1 is SGHDT and CDR2 is YYEEEE. The CDR3 nucleotides are TGTGCCAGCAGCTCGACCCTGGGTTGGGGACAGCCCCAGCATTTT. This codes for CASSSTLGWGQPQHF.

The V gene is TRBV29-1, the J gene TRBJ1-1; D is possibly TRBD1 (5 bases). V shed 3 bases and J shed 1 base, with 12 bases lying between them. CDR1 is SQVTM, CDR2 ANQGSEA, per germline. The CDR3 extends over 14 amino acids. The DNA of the CDR3 is TGCAGCGTTGAGTTTAAGGGGACGAACACTGAAGCTTTCTTT. Its translation is CSVEFKGTNTEAFF.

The chain links TRBV5-5 to TRBJ1-2; D is ambiguous. This CDR3 has 15 residues. From germline, CDR1 is SGHKS and CDR2 YYEKEE (reference sequence). The V end was cut by 0 bases, the J end by 5 bases, with 14 bases between. The CDR3 sequence: CASSLAGTGEYGYTF. The CDR3 DNA reads TGTGCCAGCAGCTTGGCTGGTACGGGAGAGTATGGCTACACCTTC.

The rearrangement uses TRBV27 and TRBJ2-5, with TRBD1 identical over 8 bases. The CDR3 length is 14 residues. Germline V gene sequence: CDR1 MNHEY, CDR2 SMNVEV (reference sequence). V lost 5 bases to trimming and J lost 1 base; unmatched junction nucleotides: 3. The CDR3 DNA reads as TGTGCCAGCAGTAACACAGGGGGCCAAGAGACCCAGTACTTC. Encoded protein: CASSNTGGQETQYF.

V is TRBV6-2 or TRBV6-3 and J is TRBJ1-2; TRBD1 matches 7 bases. The V gene's germline CDR1 is MNHEY and CDR2 SVGEGT. V dropped 5 bases and J dropped 5; count of bases not matched to a gene: 11. This CDR3 spans 15 amino acids. The CDR3 loop is CASSPGQARGYGYTF. Written as DNA, the CDR3 is TGTGCCAGCAGTCCCGGACAGGCTCGTGGGTATGGCTACACCTTC.

In nucleotides, the CDR3 is TGCAGCGTTGCCGACAGGGGGCGGAACACCATATATTTT. Its protein is CSVADRGRNTIYF. The V call is TRBV29-1, the J call TRBJ1-3; 10 bases fit TRBD1. With 4 bases clipped from V and 7 bases from J, the junction kept 4 bases outside the gene matches. The CDR3 loop spans 13 amino acids. The V gene's germline CDR1 is SQVTM and CDR2 ANQGSEA. Together with reference TRBV29-1 and TRBJ1-3, the CDR3 gives the full variable domain: SAVISQKPSRDICQRGTSLTIQCQVDSQVTMMFWYRQQPGQSLTLIATANQGSEATYESGFVIDKFPISRPNLTFSTLTVSNMSPEDSSIYLCSVADRGRNTIYFGEGSWLTVV.

The chain is built from TRBV5-1 and TRBJ2-1; D remains unclear. Deletions cut 2 bases from V and 7 bases from J, with 10 bases between. CDR1 SGHRS and CDR2 YFSETQ come from the germline V gene. The CDR3 is made up of 13 amino acids. DNA for the CDR3: TGCGCCAGCAGCTTTGACTCCCGTAATGAGCAGTTCTTC. This gives the protein CASSFDSRNEQFF.

The chain is built from TRBV19 and TRBJ1-2; D not certain. V dropped 1 base and J dropped 4 bases, with 10 bases sitting between them. The CDR3 consists of 14 residues. The germline V gene has CDR1 LNHDA and CDR2 SQIVND (reference sequence). CDR3 amino acids: CASSIGRDTYGYTF. CDR3 DNA: TGTGCCAGTAGTATAGGTAGGGATACCTATGGCTACACCTTC. The full variable domain, in which reference TRBV19 and TRBJ1-2 provide the parts outside the CDR3, is DGGITQSPKYLFRKEGQNVTLSCEQNLNHDAMYWYRQDPGQGLRLIYYSQIVNDFQKGDIAEGYSVSREKKESFPLTVTSAQKNPTAFYLCASSIGRDTYGYTFGSGTRLTVV.

The rearrangement uses TRBV9 and TRBJ2-3; D unresolved. With 0 bases removed from V and 6 bases from J, the gap between germline ends came to 2 bases. The CDR3 is 11 residues long. Germline V CDR1 and CDR2: SGDLS, YYNGEE. CDR3 region: CASSVADTQYF. The CDR3 coding sequence is TGTGCCAGCAGCGTAGCTGATACGCAGTATTTT.

This sequence joins TRBV7-9 and TRBJ1-2; D gene uncertain. Deletions cut 5 bases from V and 5 bases from J, with 9 bases between. The CDR3 has 12 amino acids. Looked up from germline, CDR1 is SEHNR and CDR2 is FQNEAQ (reference sequence). CDR3: CASSRSHYGYTF. The CDR3 DNA reads TGTGCCAGCAGCCGGTCCCATTATGGCTACACCTTC.

The chain has TRBV6-5 and TRBJ2-5, with 7 positions matching TRBD1. The CDR3 runs 11 residues. V trimming: 10 bases; J trimming: 5 bases; junction bases outside the gene matches: 4. The germline V gene has CDR1 MNHEY and CDR2 SVGAGI. CDR3 DNA sequence: TGTGCCACACAGGGGCAGGAGACCCAGTACTTC. Translating it yields CATQGQETQYF.

V is TRBV15 and J is TRBJ2-7; no clear D gene. Trimming took 5 bases from V and 1 from J, leaving 12 bases between them. This CDR3 spans 14 amino acids. The germline V gene has CDR1 LNHNV and CDR2 YYDKDF (reference sequence). CDR3: CATSERVQSYEQYF. The CDR3 DNA reads TGTGCCACCAGCGAAAGGGTTCAGTCCTACGAGCAGTACTTC.

This chain links TRBV5-8 with TRBJ2-6, with 8 bases lining up with TRBD1. The CDR3 is 17 residues long. Germline V gene data show CDR1 as SGHTS and CDR2 as YDEGEE. V trimming: 4 bases; J trimming: 1 base; junction bases outside the gene matches: 7. The CDR3 sequence is CASSPGTGPSGANVLTF. In nucleotides, the CDR3 is TGTGCCAGCAGCCCCGGGACAGGACCTTCTGGGGCCAACGTCCTGACTTTC.

V is TRBV10-2 and J is TRBJ2-2; D may be TRBD1 (5 bases). Germline lookup yields CDR1 WSHSY and CDR2 SAAADI. V gave up 7 bases and J gave up 0 bases, with 12 bases separating them. This CDR3 is built from 15 residues. The CDR3 loop is CASKPATANTGELFF. The CDR3 DNA follows: TGCGCCAGCAAGCCGGCGACAGCGAACACCGGGGAGCTGTTTTTT.

The chain is built from TRBV7-2 and TRBJ1-5; D gene unclear. The V end was cut by 6 bases, the J end by 2 bases, with 8 bases between. The CDR3 has 13 amino acids. Looked up from germline, CDR1 is SGHTA and CDR2 is FQGNSA. In nucleotides, the CDR3 is TGTGCCAGCAGTGATGGGGGCAATCAGCCCCAGCATTTT. Translated: CASSDGGNQPQHF.

The rearrangement links TRBV14 to TRBJ1-3; D gene unclear. V was cut by 1 base and J by 9 bases, with 10 bases left in between. The CDR3 sequence is 13 residues long. Germline V CDR1 and CDR2: SGHDN, FVKESK. The CDR3 is CASSQAYGGTIYF. CDR3 nucleotide sequence: TGTGCCAGCAGCCAAGCCTATGGCGGCACCATATATTTT.

This chain joins TRBV5-1 and TRBJ1-2; D may be TRBD1 (5 bases). The ends were cut back, 3 bases at V and 6 bases at J, with 15 bases in the middle. In germline, CDR1 is SGHRS, CDR2 YFSETQ. The CDR3 runs to 14 residues. CDR3 sequence: CASSWDRALDGYTF. CDR3 DNA sequence: TGCGCCAGCAGCTGGGACCGAGCCCTGGATGGCTACACCTTC.

The chain recombines TRBV7-3 with TRBJ1-1; tentative D call: TRBD1 (6 bases). The V end lost 6 bases, the J end lost 2 bases, and 13 bases lay between the germline ends. The V gene's germline CDR1 is SGHTA and CDR2 FQGTGA. The CDR3 has 14 residues. CDR3 protein: CASRATGTNTEAFF. Written as DNA, the CDR3 is TGTGCCAGCAGAGCAACAGGGACTAACACTGAAGCTTTCTTT.

The V gene is TRBV21-1, the J gene TRBJ2-1; the D segment call TRBD2 is taken from the table without a DNA check. TRBV21-1 is deemed a pseudogene. This CDR3 comprises 15 residues. The CDR3 DNA is TGTGCCAGCAGCCCGCGGGTAACTTCCTACAATGAGCAGTTCTTC. Protein: CASSPRVTSYNEQFF.

This clone was seen just once. The chain uses TRBV6-1 and TRBJ2-1; 13 nucleotides align to TRBD2. V was clipped by 4 bases and J by 3 bases; unmatched bases: 3. The V gene's germline CDR1 is MNHNS and CDR2 SASEGT. The CDR3 covers 16 residues. The CDR3 DNA is TGTGCCAGCAGTGGGGGACTAGCGGGATACTACAATGAGCAGTTCTTC. Its translation: CASSGGLAGYYNEQFF.

The chain employs TRBV18 and TRBJ1-1; TRBD1 agrees at 7 bases. The CDR3 has 12 amino acids. Germline-derived CDR1 and CDR2 are KGHSH and LQKENI. The ends lost 3 bases at V and 5 bases at J; junction bases unmatched: 0. The CDR3: CASSPTGTEAFF. CDR3 nucleotides: TGTGCCAGCTCACCGACAGGGACTGAAGCTTTCTTT.

This chain joins TRBV18 and TRBJ2-2; a weak D match, TRBD1 (6 bases). Germline-derived CDR1 and CDR2 are KGHSH and LQKENI. V was cut by 6 bases and J by 1 base, with 9 bases left in between. The CDR3 spans 14 residues. CDR3 amino acids: CASSSGQNTGELFF. The CDR3 DNA reads as TGTGCCAGCTCGTCGGGACAGAACACCGGGGAGCTGTTTTTT.

The V gene is TRBV7-9, the J gene TRBJ2-1; perhaps TRBD1 as D (9 bases). The CDR3 runs 15 residues. Germline V CDR1 and CDR2: SEHNR, FQNEAQ (reference sequence). V gave up 7 bases and J gave up 9 bases, with 22 bases separating them. In nucleotides, the CDR3 is TGTGCCAGCATCCCGGGGGGGACAGGGATGGCTGAGCAGTTCTTC. Residues: CASIPGGTGMAEQFF.

The rearrangement joins TRBV7-3 to TRBJ2-5, with 8 bases matching TRBD2. J was trimmed by 5 bases and V by 3 bases; bases with no gene match: 5. This CDR3 spans 14 amino acids. CDR1 is SGHTA and CDR2 is FQGTGA in the germline V gene. This CDR3 reads CASSFGGASETQYF. CDR3 DNA: TGTGCCAGCAGCTTCGGGGGGGCCTCCGAGACCCAGTACTTC.

The chain uses TRBV30 and TRBJ2-3; perhaps TRBD2 as D (5 bases). Trimming stripped 7 bases from V and 5 bases from J, with 16 bases between. The CDR3 runs to 13 residues. CDR1 and CDR2 (germline): GTSNPN, SVGIG (reference sequence). This CDR3 reads CASKDPGRDTQYF. DNA of the CDR3: TGTGCCTCAAAGGACCCGGGGAGAGATACGCAGTATTTT. Full variable domain (rest looked up from reference TRBV30 and TRBJ2-3): SQTIHQWPATLVQPVGSPLSLECTVEGTSNPNLYWYRQAAGRGLQLLFYSVGIGQISSEVPQNLSASRPQDRQFILSSKKLLLSDSGFYLCASKDPGRDTQYFGPGTRLTVL.

This clone was seen a single time. V is TRBV9 and J is TRBJ2-2; the D is unclear. The CDR3 runs to 15 residues. Trimming cost V 1 base and J 1 base, with 8 bases left between them. Germline lookup yields CDR1 SGDLS and CDR2 YYNGEE. The CDR3 spells CASSVFGQNTGELFF. In DNA, the CDR3 is TGTGCCAGCAGCGTATTCGGGCAGAACACCGGGGAGCTGTTTTTT.

Worth noting for this clone: Its ends do not fully match the called genes, so a read error is possible. The chain couples TRBV14 to TRBJ2-5; TRBD2 agrees at 13 bases. The CDR3 covers 14 residues. Looked up from germline, CDR1 is SGHDN and CDR2 is FVKESK. The CDR3 reads CASSRSTSGGPDDF. In nucleotides, the CDR3 is TGTGCCAGCAGCCGCTCGACTAGCGGGGGGCCTGACGACTTC.